Listed below are T cell receptor beta chains from one sample, sequenced in a study of B cell selection in AIRE deficiency. Measured with immunoSEQ multiplex PCR; TCRdb has only the in-frame clones, and not every one. The sample contains 23,000 or so clones, 92% of which appear only once. The sequencing input was CD4+CD25+ Tregs sorted from PBMCs. The receptors derive from a human donor in good health. Both conserved end residues are part of each CDR3. The D gene is left open where the match is weak. Clone size is stated in some rows and not others, as once, few, many or a class when expanded.

V: TRBV11-2
J: TRBJ2-1
size: NA
D: TRBD2
DNA: TGTGCCAGCAGACGAACTAGCGGGAGATACAATGAGCAGTTCTTC
CDR3: CASRRTSGRYNEQFF

V: TRBV29-1
J: TRBJ1-1
size: NA
D: NA
DNA: TGCAGCGTCCGGGATATTCGTGACACTGAAGCTTTCTTT
CDR3: CSVRDIRDTEAFF

V: TRBV5-6
J: TRBJ2-7
size: NA
D: NA
DNA: TGTGCCAGCAGCTTGTTGGGACCTAATTACGAGCAGTACTTC
CDR3: CASSLLGPNYEQYF

V: TRBV28
J: TRBJ1-1
size: NA
D: NA
DNA: TGTGCCAGCAGTTTCCCTCAGAGTAGTGGTTTGTACACTGAAGCTTTCTTT
CDR3: CASSFPQSSGLYTEAFF

V: TRBV2
J: TRBJ2-7
size: NA
D: NA
DNA: TGTGCCAGCGGTAAAGCCTACGAGCAGTACTTC
CDR3: CASGKAYEQYF

V: TRBV28
J: TRBJ1-1
size: NA
D: NA
DNA: TGTGCCAGCGGGCTCACGAACACTGAAGCTTTCTTT
CDR3: CASGLTNTEAFF

V: TRBV10-2
J: TRBJ2-1
size: NA
D: NA
DNA: TGCGCCAGCAGTCCCGGGTCGCGTAATGAGCAGTTCTTC
CDR3: CASSPGSRNEQFF

V: TRBV19
J: TRBJ2-1
size: NA
D: TRBD2
DNA: TGTGCCAGTACGCGAGCGGGAGGGCCTAATGAGCAGTTCTTC
CDR3: CASTRAGGPNEQFF

V: TRBV11-2
J: TRBJ1-2
size: few
D: NA
DNA: TGTGCCAGCAGCACCCGATCCCCTGAGACAGGAGGGTATGGCTACACCTTC
CDR3: CASSTRSPETGGYGYTF

V: TRBV19
J: TRBJ2-2
size: NA
D: TRBD2
DNA: TGTGCCAGTAATCTAGCGGGAGGAGGCGGGGAGCTGTTTTTT
CDR3: CASNLAGGGGELFF

V: TRBV19
J: TRBJ1-5
size: NA
D: TRBD1
DNA: TGTGCCAGTAGTGCGAGGGCAGGGGGCAGTGGCAATCAGCCCCAGCATTTT
CDR3: CASSARAGGSGNQPQHF

V: TRBV6-6
J: TRBJ2-5
size: NA
D: NA
DNA: TGTGCCAGCAGTTACTCGATTAGCTCAGGGCAAGAGACCCAGTACTTC
CDR3: CASSYSISSGQETQYF

V: TRBV5-5
J: TRBJ2-1
size: NA
D: TRBD1
DNA: TGTGCCAGCAGCAGAACAGGGGACGGTGAGCAGTTCTTC
CDR3: CASSRTGDGEQFF

V: TRBV2
J: TRBJ2-5
size: NA
D: TRBD1
DNA: TGTGCCAGCAGCAAGGGGGCCTACCTGTACCAAGAGACCCAGTACTTC
CDR3: CASSKGAYLYQETQYF

V: TRBV7-8
J: TRBJ2-7
size: NA
D: NA
DNA: TGTGCCAGCAGCTCTAGCCCCGACTACGAGCAGTACTTC
CDR3: CASSSSPDYEQYF

V: TRBV6-5
J: TRBJ1-1
size: NA
D: NA
DNA: TGTGCCAGCAGTTACTACGCCCACTTGGAGAACACTGAAGCTTTCTTT
CDR3: CASSYYAHLENTEAFF

V: TRBV6-9
J: TRBJ2-1
size: NA
D: NA
DNA: TGTGCCAGCAGTTCCCTTTCATACAATGAGCAGTTCTTC
CDR3: CASSSLSYNEQFF

V: TRBV5-4
J: TRBJ2-2
size: NA
D: TRBD1
DNA: TGTGCCAGCAGCTGGTCGGGACAGATAAGCACCGGGGAGCTGTTTTTT
CDR3: CASSWSGQISTGELFF

V: TRBV5-1
J: TRBJ1-2
size: NA
D: NA
DNA: TGCGCCAGCAGCTATGGCGATGGCTACACCTTC
CDR3: CASSYGDGYTF

V: TRBV7-9
J: TRBJ1-1
size: NA
D: NA
DNA: TGTGCCAGCAGGGACCGGACAGAGAACACTGAAGCTTTCTTT
CDR3: CASRDRTENTEAFF

V: TRBV29-1
J: TRBJ2-1
size: NA
D: TRBD1
DNA: TGCAGCGCCCGACAGGGGAGCTCTGCCTCCTACAATGAGCAGTTCTTC
CDR3: CSARQGSSASYNEQFF

V: TRBV30
J: TRBJ2-7
size: NA
D: TRBD2
DNA: TGTGCCTGCGGTAAGGGACTAGCTTCCCGGTACGAGCAGTACTTC
CDR3: CACGKGLASRYEQYF

V: TRBV6-6
J: TRBJ1-5
size: NA
D: NA
DNA: TGTGCCAGCAGTTACTCGCCAGGCCCCAATCAGCCCCAGCATTTT
CDR3: CASSYSPGPNQPQHF

V: TRBV10-3
J: TRBJ1-1
size: NA
D: NA
DNA: TGTGCCATCGGACGGTCAATGAACACTGAAGCTTTCTTT
CDR3: CAIGRSMNTEAFF

V: TRBV5-6
J: TRBJ1-2
size: NA
D: NA
DNA: TGTGCCAGCAGCTATCGTCGACAGATTAACTATGGCTACACCTTC
CDR3: CASSYRRQINYGYTF

V: TRBV18
J: TRBJ2-3
size: NA
D: NA
DNA: TGTGCCAGCTCACCCCAGGGCGCGGGCACAGATACGCAGTATTTT
CDR3: CASSPQGAGTDTQYF

V: TRBV6-1
J: TRBJ2-7
size: NA
D: NA
DNA: TGTGCCAGCAAGGACCTGAGCTCCTACGAGCAGTACTTC
CDR3: CASKDLSSYEQYF

V: TRBV11-3
J: TRBJ2-7
size: NA
D: NA
DNA: TGTGCCAGCAGCCTTAGGGACGGGGATACCTACGAGCAGTACTTC
CDR3: CASSLRDGDTYEQYF

V: TRBV2
J: TRBJ1-2
size: NA
D: NA
DNA: TGTGCCAGCCAAAGAAATTCGGATTATGGCTACACCTTC
CDR3: CASQRNSDYGYTF

V: TRBV9
J: TRBJ2-1
size: once
D: TRBD2
DNA: TGTGCCAGCAGCCCGGGACTAGCGGCATGGCACAATGAGCAGTTCTTC
CDR3: CASSPGLAAWHNEQFF

V: TRBV19
J: TRBJ2-1
size: once
D: TRBD2
DNA: TGTGCCAGTAGTACGGGACTAGCGGGAGGGTATTTACGGGGCAATGAGCAGTTCTTC
CDR3: CASSTGLAGGYLRGNEQFF

V: TRBV5-1
J: TRBJ2-7
size: NA
D: TRBD2
DNA: TGCGCCAGCAGCTTGGCTCGCACAGCGGGGGGATTATACGAGCAGTACTTC
CDR3: CASSLARTAGGLYEQYF

V: TRBV30
J: TRBJ2-5
size: NA
D: NA
DNA: TGTGCCTGGAGTGTACACGGCGGGCTGAAAGAGACCCAGTACTTC
CDR3: CAWSVHGGLKETQYF

V: TRBV4-1
J: TRBJ1-4
size: NA
D: NA
DNA: TGCGCCAGCAGCCAACAGGGGAGGGGTGAAAAACTGTTTTTT
CDR3: CASSQQGRGEKLFF

V: TRBV5-1
J: TRBJ2-1
size: NA
D: TRBD2
DNA: TGCGCCAGCCTCCCTAGCGGGGGTCCGTACGGTGAGCAGTTCTTC
CDR3: CASLPSGGPYGEQFF

V: TRBV7-2
J: TRBJ1-5
size: NA
D: NA
DNA: TGTGCCAGCAGCTTTCGCAATCAGCCCCAGCATTTT
CDR3: CASSFRNQPQHF

V: TRBV10-3
J: TRBJ1-2
size: NA
D: NA
DNA: TGTGCCATCAGTGAGTCAGGGCCTCTCTATGGCTACACCTTC
CDR3: CAISESGPLYGYTF

V: TRBV7-9
J: TRBJ1-6
size: NA
D: NA
DNA: TGTGCCAGCAGCTTAGCCAACAGGGCCACCCTCCACTTT
CDR3: CASSLANRATLHF

V: TRBV6-5
J: TRBJ1-2
size: NA
D: NA
DNA: TGTGCCAGCAGCCCTGGGAGGGGCTACACCTTC
CDR3: CASSPGRGYTF

V: TRBV11-2
J: TRBJ2-3
size: NA
D: NA
DNA: TGTGCCAGCAGCTCGGAGCGTAGCACAGATACGCAGTATTTT
CDR3: CASSSERSTDTQYF

V: TRBV5-1
J: TRBJ1-2
size: NA
D: TRBD1
DNA: TGCGCCAGCTCTACAGGGGACTATGGCTACACCTTC
CDR3: CASSTGDYGYTF

V: TRBV19
J: TRBJ2-5
size: NA
D: TRBD1
DNA: TGTGCCAGTAGTATAACAGGGGGCCTTGAGACCCAGTACTTC
CDR3: CASSITGGLETQYF

V: TRBV5-6
J: TRBJ2-5
size: NA
D: NA
DNA: TGTGCCAGCAGCTTGGTGGGAGTCTCCCAAGAGACCCAGTACTTC
CDR3: CASSLVGVSQETQYF

V: TRBV7-2
J: TRBJ2-5
size: NA
D: NA
DNA: TGTGCCAGCAGCTTATACTATGATGAGACCCAGTACTTC
CDR3: CASSLYYDETQYF

V: TRBV28
J: TRBJ2-2
size: NA
D: NA
DNA: TGTGCCAGCAGCCCCATAGGGACACCTAACACCGGGGAGCTGTTTTTT
CDR3: CASSPIGTPNTGELFF

V: TRBV20-1
J: TRBJ2-7
size: NA
D: NA
DNA: TGCAGTGTGGGTGGAACCTACGAGCAGTACTTC
CDR3: CSVGGTYEQYF

V: TRBV5-1
J: TRBJ2-7
size: once
D: NA
DNA: TGCGCCAGCAGCTTCGAGGGGCGCTCCTACGAGCAGTACTTC
CDR3: CASSFEGRSYEQYF

V: TRBV7-9
J: TRBJ2-2
size: NA
D: NA
DNA: TGTGCCAGCAGCTTAGCGACAGGGAACACCGGGGAGCTGTTTTTT
CDR3: CASSLATGNTGELFF

V: TRBV20-1
J: TRBJ2-7
size: NA
D: NA
DNA: TGCAGTGCGCCTAGACGGGCCGAGCAGTACTTC
CDR3: CSAPRRAEQYF

V: TRBV6-6
J: TRBJ1-1
size: NA
D: NA
DNA: TGTGCCAGCAGACTAACGAAGTGGAGGAACACTGAAGCTTTCTTT
CDR3: CASRLTKWRNTEAFF

V: TRBV5-6
J: TRBJ1-2
size: NA
D: TRBD1
DNA: TGTGCCAGCAGCAGTGGGACAGGGACTGTAGCCTATGGCTACACCTTC
CDR3: CASSSGTGTVAYGYTF

V: TRBV19
J: TRBJ1-1
size: NA
D: NA
DNA: TGTGCCAGTAAGGGCGGACCCATGAACACTGAAGCTTTCTTT
CDR3: CASKGGPMNTEAFF

V: TRBV9
J: TRBJ2-3
size: NA
D: NA
DNA: TGTGCCAGCAGCGTGAGCAGGGGCACAGATACGCAGTATTTT
CDR3: CASSVSRGTDTQYF

V: TRBV19
J: TRBJ1-4
size: NA
D: NA
DNA: TGTGCCAGTAGTATACGTCGGGCAAATGAAAAACTGTTTTTT
CDR3: CASSIRRANEKLFF